The entry that follows covers one T cell receptor (beta chain) sequence. This specimen comes from a study of control samples from healthy donors and cancer patients. The V and J ends lost 5 bases and 7 bases, in that order; junction bases with no gene match: 15. Germline CDR1 reads LNHDA; CDR2 reads SQIVND (reference sequence). The CDR3 has 17 residues. The protocol was immunoSEQ multiplex PCR, while the TCRdb copy is restricted to in-frame clones and leaves out a portion. This sample yields some 130,000 clones, of which about nine tenths are seen a single time; approximately 8.6% belongs to the top ten.

The chain joins TRBV19 to TRBJ2-5; 11 bases align to TRBD1. Sequenced sample: blood. The receptor was derived from a young woman in good health. CDR3 sequence: CASSAPPRTGGDRTQYF. CDR3 nucleotide sequence: TGTGCCAGTAGTGCCCCCCCCCGGACAGGGGGCGATCGGACCCAGTACTTC.